This T cell receptor beta chain was recorded in a study of cytomegalovirus exposure and HLA in healthy donors. This cohort consisted of healthy bone marrow donors. Use of 60 Vbeta and 13 Jbeta primers characterized the PCR. TCRdb's copy holds only in-frame clones and misses some; the assay was immunoSEQ multiplex PCR. Among approximately 140,000 clones, around 77% were seen once, and the ten largest hold nearly 5%. As for this clone: Its target is not known.

The study's findings and limits: Rates of TCR association differed by HLA locus in a later analysis, with DRB1 highest and HLA-C lowest. Roughly even sequencing depth across donors was the assumption behind the presence/absence analyses.

The germline V gene has CDR1 KGHSH and CDR2 LQKENI. The CDR3 has 13 amino acids. Trimming pared 5 bases from V and 3 bases from J, leaving 9 bases between. Source material: PBMCs. The receptor was derived from a woman aged 50 to 60 in good health and CMV-seronegative. This chain joins TRBV18 and TRBJ2-3; no clear D gene. CDR3 in amino acids: CASSSSGTDTQYF. The CDR3 DNA sequence: TGTGCCAGCTCATCCTCCGGGACAGATACGCAGTATTTT.